This entry concerns a single T cell receptor beta chain. The data originate from a study of shared clonotypes between healthy human individuals. Measured with immunoSEQ multiplex PCR; TCRdb has only the in-frame clones, and not every one. This table holds fewer than 850,000 clones, 90% found once. The V gene lost 5 bases and the J gene lost 0 bases, with 10 bases spanning the gap. The CDR3 spans 14 residues. CDR1 is MNHEY, CDR2 SMNVEV, per germline (reference sequence). What was sequenced was memory CD8+ T cells from PBMCs. The subset is: CD45RO+ cells pooled with CCR7-negative TemRA cells. The chain carries TRBV27 and TRBJ1-1; D uncertain. This TCR was recovered from a man aged 18 to 29 in good health. Some clones in this sample may be carry-over from other donors' samples. CDR3 loop: CASSPTGMNTEAFF. The CDR3 region has the DNA TGTGCCAGCAGTCCCACGGGGATGAACACTGAAGCTTTCTTT.